This TCR beta chain was sequenced during a study of T-cell memory formation after mild COVID-19. Study-wide results and limits: Day 15 to 85 contractors were CD4/CD8 balanced; later expanders leaned CD4+.

Comment on this clonotype: Its antigen remains unknown.

5'RACE with constant-segment primers built TCRalpha and TCRbeta cDNA libraries with UMIs. TCRdb itself ran the 5' RACE reads through MiXCR, one entry per CDR3 protein. The profile shows 120,000 or so distinct CDR3 sequences, about 16% of them singletons. Germline V CDR1 and CDR2: SEHNR, FQNEAQ (reference sequence). V lost 3 bases and J 8 bases, leaving 7 bases between the germline ends. The CDR3 spans 12 residues. Specimen: PBMCs or a T cell subset sorted from them (not recorded which). This receptor was taken from an adult woman who had mild COVID-19 (a few samples of this study predate the infection). Cell type and time point are not known. The chain employs TRBV7-9 and TRBJ1-4; D uncertain. The CDR3 DNA reads TGTGCCAGCAGCTTTGTAGGGGAAAAACTGTTTTTT. It specifies CASSFVGEKLFF.